One and the same sample provided the 27 T cell receptor beta chains below, sequenced in a study of blood T cell repertoires in COVID-19. TCRdb's copy holds only in-frame clones and misses some; the assay was immunoSEQ multiplex PCR. The profile shows fewer than 15,000 clones, approximately 91% of them singletons. Sample: peripheral blood. These receptors came from a human donor in a cohort sampled during active COVID-19.

The genes are TRBV28 and TRBJ2-7; D may be TRBD2 (6 bases). Germline CDR1 MDHEN, CDR2 SYDVKM. The CDR3 sequence is 14 residues long. V lost 5 bases and J lost 2, with 13 bases in between. The CDR3 bases are TGTGCCAGCAGTGACCGGGACTCACCCTACGAGCAGTACTTC. As protein: CASSDRDSPYEQYF.

The chain couples TRBV6-6 to TRBJ2-3, with D tentatively TRBD1 (5 bases). V lost 4 bases and J 5 bases, leaving 7 bases between the germline ends. Per germline, CDR1 MNHNY and CDR2 SVGAGI (reference sequence). CDR3 length: 12 amino acids. The CDR3 protein is CASSSQGDTQYF. CDR3 sequence (DNA): TGTGCCAGCAGTTCCCAGGGAGATACGCAGTATTTT.

This clone was seen a single time. The V and J genes are TRBV10-3 and TRBJ2-5; D is possibly TRBD1 (5 bases). The CDR3 loop spans 17 amino acids. Germline-derived CDR1 and CDR2 are ENHRY and SYGVKD. V was pared by 0 bases and J by 5 bases, with 19 bases between. The CDR3 region has the DNA TGTGCCATCAGTGAGTCGAAGGGGCGAAGCTTCCGGGAGACCCAGTACTTC. Amino acid sequence: CAISESKGRSFRETQYF.

The chain has TRBV28 and TRBJ1-1; D call uncertain. The CDR3 has 14 residues. V lost 2 bases, J lost 0 bases, and 7 bases lay in between. Germline CDR1 reads MDHEN; CDR2 reads SYDVKM. The chain's CDR3 is CASSLAQLNTEAFF. The CDR3 DNA follows: TGTGCCAGCAGTTTAGCACAGTTGAACACTGAAGCTTTCTTT. The entire variable domain, with the rest obtained from reference TRBV28 and TRBJ1-1, is as follows: DVKVTQSSRYLVKRTGEKVFLECVQDMDHENMFWYRQDPGLGLRLIYFSYDVKMKEKGDIPEGYSVSREKKERFSLILESASTNQTSMYLCASSLAQLNTEAFFGQGTRLTVV.

The CDR3 nucleotides read TGTGCCAGCAGCGAAGGACAGGGCCTCAATCAGCCCCAGCATTTT. Residues: CASSEGQGLNQPQHF. The rearrangement uses TRBV11-2 and TRBJ1-5; 8 bases agree with TRBD1. Germline V gene data show CDR1 as SGHAT and CDR2 as FQNNGV. The V segment lost 5 bases and the J segment 3 bases; nucleotides outside the gene matches: 6. This CDR3 is 15 amino acids long. Supplemented by reference TRBV11-2 and TRBJ1-5, the full variable domain reads EAGVAQSPRYKIIEKRQSVAFWCNPISGHATLYWYQQILGQGPKLLIQFQNNGVVDDSQLPKDRFSAERLKGVDSTLKIQPAKLEDSAVYLCASSEGQGLNQPQHFGDGTRLSIL.

This chain's CDR3 is CASSLEVLESPLHF. CDR3 DNA sequence: TGTGCCAGCTCACTAGAAGTTCTTGAGTCACCCCTCCACTTT. The rearrangement joins TRBV18 to TRBJ1-6, with unresolved D. The CDR3 is made up of 14 amino acids. V was cut by 4 bases and J by 10 bases, with 14 bases left in between. CDR1 is KGHSH, CDR2 LQKENI, per germline.

The chain uses TRBV27 and TRBJ1-6; TRBD1 matches at 8 bases. The CDR3 extends over 14 amino acids. The V and J ends lost 6 bases and 9 bases, in that order; junction bases with no gene match: 7. Germline V gene data show CDR1 as MNHEY and CDR2 as SMNVEV (reference sequence). The DNA of the CDR3 is TGTGCCAGCAGCGCCAGGGGGCGAAGTTCACCCCTCCACTTT. It is translated as CASSARGRSSPLHF.

This chain connects TRBV6-2 or TRBV6-3 to TRBJ1-1; D unresolved. The CDR3 has 14 residues. CDR1 is MNHEY and CDR2 is SVGEGT in the germline V gene. V lost 5 bases and J lost 2, with 12 bases in between. The DNA for the CDR3 is TGTGCCAGCAGTCCGTCGTATCCCAACACTGAAGCTTTCTTT. Encoded protein: CASSPSYPNTEAFF.

V is TRBV4-1 and J is TRBJ2-1, with D possibly being TRBD1 (6 bases). Trimming took 6 bases from V and 4 from J, leaving 16 bases between them. CDR1 MGHRA and CDR2 YSYEKL come from the germline V gene. This CDR3 has 15 amino acids. CDR3 in DNA: TGCGCCAGCAGGTCCCCGGAGAGGGGGTACAATGAGCAGTTCTTC. Its translation is CASRSPERGYNEQFF.

V gene TRBV7-9 combines with J gene TRBJ2-1, with TRBD1 matching 7 bases. Germline trimming cut 6 bases from V and 0 bases from J; bases unmatched to any gene: 5. The CDR3 extends over 15 amino acids. CDR1 is SEHNR, CDR2 FQNEAQ, per germline (reference sequence). For the CDR3, the DNA is TGTGCCAGCAGACCGACAGGGAGCTCCTACAATGAGCAGTTCTTC. Its protein is CASRPTGSSYNEQFF.

V is TRBV7-8 and J is TRBJ1-2, with a tentative D call TRBD1 (5 bases). CDR1 and CDR2 from the germline V gene are SGHVS and FQNEAQ. The CDR3 loop spans 15 amino acids. V lost 1 base and J 4 bases, leaving 13 bases between the germline ends. CDR3 amino acids: CASSLGRGVVYGYTF. CDR3 in DNA: TGTGCCAGCAGCTTAGGCCGGGGGGTGGTCTATGGCTACACCTTC.

The chain employs TRBV6-5 and TRBJ1-2; TRBD1 aligns across 7 bases. The CDR3 length is 16 residues. Unmatched junction bases numbered 13, after V lost 2 bases and J lost 7 bases. CDR1 and CDR2 from the germline V gene are MNHEY and SVGAGI. CDR3 DNA sequence: TGTGCCAGCAGTTACCGATCGACAGGGCAGGGTGGTGGCTACACCTTC. Residues: CASSYRSTGQGGGYTF.

The chain carries TRBV7-9 and TRBJ1-2; no clear D. Looked up from germline, CDR1 is SEHNR and CDR2 is FQNEAQ (reference sequence). The CDR3 covers 12 residues. The V and J ends lost 3 bases and 8 bases respectively, with 10 bases between them. DNA of the CDR3: TGTGCCAGCAGCTTCCAACAGCAGGGCTACACCTTC. The encoded protein is CASSFQQQGYTF.

This clone was found once. This chain uses TRBV7-8 with TRBJ2-3; TRBD2 matches 15 bases. The CDR3 runs to 17 residues. J was trimmed by 3 bases and V by 5 bases; bases with no gene match: 6. Per the germline V gene, CDR1 is SGHVS and CDR2 is FQNEAQ. The CDR3 DNA sequence: TGTGCCAGCAGCCTAGGGACTAGCGGGGGGATGACAGATACGCAGTATTTT. Its translation: CASSLGTSGGMTDTQYF.

The chain employs TRBV19 and TRBJ2-1; possibly TRBD2 for D (5 bases). Deletions cut 3 bases from V and 2 bases from J, with 11 bases between. The CDR3 loop spans 15 amino acids. In germline, CDR1 is LNHDA, CDR2 SQIVND (reference sequence). The CDR3 loop is CASSISRGTYNEQFF. The CDR3 DNA sequence: TGTGCCAGTAGTATTAGTAGAGGGACCTACAATGAGCAGTTCTTC.

The V gene is TRBV7-2, the J gene TRBJ2-1, with D possibly being TRBD1 (6 bases). V lost 7 bases to trimming and J lost 3 bases, with 13 bases between them. Per the germline V gene, CDR1 is SGHTA and CDR2 is FQGNSA. This CDR3 comprises 14 residues. CDR3 DNA: TGTGCCAGCACCCAAACGGACAGCTACAATGAGCAGTTCTTC. It codes for CASTQTDSYNEQFF.

The chain is built from TRBV12-3 or TRBV12-4 and TRBJ2-7; 9 nucleotides align to TRBD1. V shed 7 bases, J shed 6 bases, and the junction held 7 bases outside the gene matches. The CDR3 contains 13 residues. CDR3 sequence reads: CASTGTGRGEQYF. The CDR3 region has the DNA TGTGCCAGCACCGGGACAGGGCGAGGCGAGCAGTACTTC.

The chain combines TRBV3-1 (or the pseudogene TRBV3-2) with TRBJ2-3; 13 nucleotides match TRBD2. Germline V gene sequence: CDR1 LGHDT, CDR2 YNNKEL (reference sequence). The V segment lost 0 bases and the J segment 4 bases; nucleotides outside the gene matches: 4. This CDR3 spans 17 amino acids. As DNA, the CDR3 is TGTGCCAGCAGCCAAGAACTAGCGGGAGGGCCAGCAGATACGCAGTATTTT. It yields the protein CASSQELAGGPADTQYF.

This clone appeared once. The chain employs TRBV28 and TRBJ2-3, with TRBD2 identical over 14 bases. The CDR3 covers 16 residues. V lost 4 bases, J lost 6 bases, and 6 bases stayed unmatched. The germline V gene encodes CDR1 MDHEN and CDR2 SYDVKM. DNA of the CDR3: TGTGCCAGCAGTTCCCCCGGGACTAGCGGGAGCGATACGCAGTATTTT. Protein: CASSSPGTSGSDTQYF. The variable domain in full, completed from reference TRBV28 and TRBJ2-3, reads DVKVTQSSRYLVKRTGEKVFLECVQDMDHENMFWYRQDPGLGLRLIYFSYDVKMKEKGDIPEGYSVSREKKERFSLILESASTNQTSMYLCASSSPGTSGSDTQYFGPGTRLTVL.

V gene TRBV6-5 combines with J gene TRBJ1-1; 7 bases match TRBD1. The length of the CDR3 is 15 residues. Looked up from germline, CDR1 is MNHEY and CDR2 is SVGAGI. J lost 0 bases, V lost 6 bases, and 7 bases had no gene match. CDR3 in DNA: TGTGCCAGCAGACGACAGGGCTTCATGAACACTGAAGCTTTCTTT. It translates to CASRRQGFMNTEAFF.

This chain joins TRBV2 and TRBJ2-7; 11 bases are a match to TRBD1. The CDR3 has 16 amino acids. Germline values: CDR1 SNHLY, CDR2 FYNNEI. V shed 2 bases, J shed 6 bases, and the junction held 9 bases outside the gene matches. In DNA, the CDR3 is TGTGCCAGCAGTGAAACGGGGGGGACAGGGGGTGCCGAGCAGTACTTC. Translation gives CASSETGGTGGAEQYF.

The chain has TRBV12-3 or TRBV12-4 and TRBJ1-1, with no clear D. Deletions cut 6 bases from V and 6 bases from J, with 14 bases between. CDR3 length: 13 amino acids. CDR3 nucleotide sequence: TGTGCCAGCAGACCCACACTAAACGCTGAAGCTTTCTTT. It encodes CASRPTLNAEAFF.

The rearrangement joins TRBV29-1 to TRBJ2-7; D is possibly TRBD1 (5 bases). From germline, CDR1 is SQVTM and CDR2 ANQGSEA. This CDR3 has 12 amino acids. V lost 6 bases and J lost 5, with 14 bases in between. In nucleotides, the CDR3 is TGCAGCGTCCGTGGGGCAGTCGACGAGCAGTACTTC. It encodes CSVRGAVDEQYF.

This clone was observed a single time. This chain connects TRBV19 to TRBJ1-1; TRBD1 might be the D (5 bases). The CDR3 has 15 amino acids. Germline values: CDR1 LNHDA, CDR2 SQIVND (reference sequence). Trimming stripped 7 bases from V and 1 base from J, with 16 bases between. CDR3: CASTGGSIRNTEAFF. The CDR3, as DNA: TGTGCCAGTACGGGGGGTTCAATTCGGAACACTGAAGCTTTCTTT. The full variable domain, completed using reference TRBV19 and TRBJ1-1, is DGGITQSPKYLFRKEGQNVTLSCEQNLNHDAMYWYRQDPGQGLRLIYYSQIVNDFQKGDIAEGYSVSREKKESFPLTVTSAQKNPTAFYLCASTGGSIRNTEAFFGQGTRLTVV.

The chain combines TRBV3-1 (or the pseudogene TRBV3-2) with TRBJ1-2; no clear D. V was cut by 1 base and J by 8 bases, with 11 bases left in between. Germline-derived CDR1 and CDR2 are LGHDT and YNNKEL (reference sequence). The CDR3 loop spans 13 amino acids. The CDR3, as DNA: TGTGCCAGCAGCCAAGTGAGCGTCGGGGGCTACACCTTC. Translating it yields CASSQVSVGGYTF.

The rearrangement joins TRBV7-2 to TRBJ2-7; the match to TRBD1 covers 10 bases. The junction had 6 bases not matched to a gene; V was cut back by 5 bases and J by 2 bases. CDR3 length: 15 amino acids. Germline CDR1 and CDR2: SGHTA and FQGNSA. The CDR3 region has the DNA TGTGCCAGCAGCCTCTCCGGGACAGGGGCCTACGAGCAGTACTTC. Protein product: CASSLSGTGAYEQYF.

This chain connects TRBV28 to TRBJ1-2; no clear D gene. The germline V gene encodes CDR1 MDHEN and CDR2 SYDVKM. V dropped 6 bases and J dropped 4 bases, with 12 bases sitting between them. The length of the CDR3 is 13 residues. The CDR3 reads CASRYAQAYGYTF. CDR3 nucleotides: TGTGCCAGCAGGTATGCTCAGGCCTATGGCTACACCTTC.